The 14 T cell receptor beta chains in this list originate from one sample, sequenced in a study of T cell repertoires in cytomegalovirus infection. TCRdb analysed the reads with MiXCR anew, one entry per CDR3 protein. The data contain approximately 550,000 distinct CDR3 sequences, 15% to 20% of them singletons. Material for sequencing was CD8+ T cells from PBMCs. Source of these receptors: a human donor in good health (CMV status not recorded). Some clones in this sample may be carry-over from other donors' samples.

This clonotype has just a few counts. V gene TRBV9 combines with J gene TRBJ2-1; D may be TRBD2 (6 bases). V was pared by 2 bases and J by 0 bases, with 9 bases between. CDR1 is SGDLS, CDR2 YYNGEE, per germline. There are 15 residues in the CDR3. The CDR3 DNA reads as TGTGCCAGCAGCGTTAGCGGTCCCTCCTACAATGAGCAGTTCTTC. Its protein is CASSVSGPSYNEQFF. Complete variable domain (other parts from reference TRBV9 and TRBJ2-1): DSGVTQTPKHLITATGQRVTLRCSPRSGDLSVYWYQQSLDQGLQFLIQYYNGEERAKGNILERFSAQQFPDLHSELNLSSLELGDSALYFCASSVSGPSYNEQFFGPGTRLTVL.

The chain has TRBV11-3 and TRBJ2-1; TRBD2 matches at 8 bases. Per germline, CDR1 SGHNT and CDR2 YENEEA. The CDR3 spans 15 residues. V dropped 5 bases and J dropped 7; count of bases not matched to a gene: 10. CDR3 coding DNA: TGTGCCAGCAGCCCCCGAACTAGCGGCCAAAATGAGCAGTTCTTC. Translated: CASSPRTSGQNEQFF.

Many counts were recorded for this clonotype. This chain joins TRBV20-1 and TRBJ2-5, with 11 bases identical to TRBD2. Per the germline V gene, CDR1 is DFQATT and CDR2 is SNEGSKA (reference sequence). CDR3 size: 15 residues. The J segment lost 5 bases and the V segment lost 3 bases, leaving 8 bases of the junction unmatched. The CDR3, as DNA: TGCAGTGCTAGTCGGCTAGCGGGAGGTGGGGAGACCCAGTACTTC. Translating gives CSASRLAGGGETQYF.

About this clonotype itself: A much larger clonotype is one base distant, so this may be a read error. Because the CDR3 is missing its conserved closing phenylalanine or tryptophan, this is likely a read error. J is TRBJ1-6 and V is TRBV29-1, with D hard to call. V was pared by 5 bases and J by 1 base, with 21 bases between. Germline CDR1 reads SQVTM; CDR2 reads ANQGSEA. The CDR3 length is 18 residues. The CDR3 protein is CSVHHVIGERSYNSPLHS. The CDR3 DNA follows: TGCAGCGTTCATCATGTTATTGGGGAAAGGTCCTATAATTCACCCCTCCACTCT.

This clonotype was seen repeatedly, ten times or more. The CDR3 protein is CASSQTESSYNEQFF. The CDR3 DNA is TGTGCCAGCAGTCAGACGGAGAGCTCCTACAATGAGCAGTTCTTC. The chain couples TRBV6-6 to TRBJ2-1; no reliable D call. The V end was cut by 5 bases, the J end by 0 bases, with 11 bases between. CDR3 size: 15 residues. Germline V gives CDR1 MNHNY, CDR2 SVGAGI (reference sequence).

The chain links TRBV5-1 to TRBJ2-1, with unresolved D. This CDR3 comprises 12 residues. The V and J ends lost 2 bases and 7 bases respectively, with 7 bases between them. The germline V gene encodes CDR1 SGHRS and CDR2 YFSETQ. CDR3 nucleotide sequence: TGCGCCAGCAGCTTCGTAAAGAATGAGCAGTTCTTC. Protein product: CASSFVKNEQFF.

This clonotype was picked up a small number of times. This sequence joins TRBV6-6 and TRBJ1-5, with a tentative D call TRBD1 (6 bases). Trimming stripped 6 bases from V and 6 bases from J, with 15 bases between. Germline lookup yields CDR1 MNHNY and CDR2 SVGAGI (reference sequence). The CDR3 length is 14 residues. The CDR3 is CASSPLGGRQPQHF. The CDR3 DNA follows: TGTGCCAGCAGCCCCCTCGGGGGGCGTCAGCCCCAGCATTTT.

This chain uses TRBV4-2 with TRBJ1-5; D is unclear. The CDR3 totals 13 residues. Trimming took off 1 base at V and 5 bases at J, with 6 bases between the two ends. CDR1 is LGHNA and CDR2 is YNFKEQ in the germline V gene. CDR3 nucleotide sequence: TGTGCCAGCAGCCAAGTGAGCGATCAGCCCCAGCATTTT. The encoded protein is CASSQVSDQPQHF.

This clonotype was seen only a few times. The chain recombines TRBV20-1 with TRBJ2-1; D remains unclear. The V end was cut by 2 bases, the J end by 4 bases, with 15 bases between. The CDR3 has 15 amino acids. The germline gives CDR1 DFQATT, CDR2 SNEGSKA (reference sequence). This chain's CDR3 is CSARRRLELYNEQFF. In DNA, the CDR3 is TGCAGTGCTAGACGGCGGCTGGAACTTTACAATGAGCAGTTCTTC.

V usage is TRBV29-1 and J usage is TRBJ1-1; TRBD1 is a possible D gene (5 bases). The length of the CDR3 is 11 residues. The V gene's germline CDR1 is SQVTM and CDR2 ANQGSEA. CDR3 in amino acids: CSGDGGTEAFF. As DNA, the CDR3 is TGCAGTGGGGACGGGGGGACTGAAGCTTTCTTT.

This clonotype was seen ten or more times. The gene calls are TRBV13 and TRBJ1-1; weak D call: TRBD1 (5 bases). The CDR3 runs to 17 residues. The V gene lost 5 bases and the J gene lost 3 bases, with 22 bases spanning the gap. The germline V gene has CDR1 PRHDT and CDR2 FYEKMQ (reference sequence). The CDR3 is CASSPGRLILYDTEAFF. The CDR3, as DNA: TGTGCCAGCAGCCCGGGACGCCTGATTCTTTATGACACTGAAGCTTTCTTT.

The chain carries TRBV7-9 and TRBJ2-5; TRBD2 matches 11 bases. CDR1 SEHNR and CDR2 FQNEAQ come from the germline V gene (reference sequence). CDR3 size: 16 residues. The V gene end was trimmed by 5 bases and the J gene end by 0 bases; junction bases not matched to a gene: 5. The CDR3 bases are TGTGCCAGCAGCGAACTAGCGGGAGCGTACCAAGAGACCCAGTACTTC. Translated: CASSELAGAYQETQYF.

The V gene is TRBV27, the J gene TRBJ2-7, with 10 bases that match TRBD2. V lost 8 bases, J lost 5 bases, and 12 bases stayed unmatched. There are 15 residues in the CDR3. Germline-derived CDR1 and CDR2 are MNHEY and SMNVEV (reference sequence). The CDR3 spells CASGLAGLARDEQYF. In DNA, the CDR3 is TGTGCCAGCGGGCTGGCGGGACTAGCGAGGGACGAGCAGTACTTC.

This clonotype was counted ten times or more. The V gene is TRBV7-9, the J gene TRBJ2-7, with D unresolved. Germline V gene sequence: CDR1 SEHNR, CDR2 FQNEAQ (reference sequence). Trimming removed 5 bases from V and 1 base from J, with 9 bases in between. The CDR3 loop spans 13 amino acids. The CDR3 nucleotides read TGTGCCAGCAGCCTGACCGATTCCTACGAGCAGTACTTC. Its protein is CASSLTDSYEQYF. Together with reference TRBV7-9 and TRBJ2-7, the CDR3 gives the full variable domain: DTGVSQNPRHKITKRGQNVTFRCDPISEHNRLYWYRQTLGQGPEFLTYFQNEAQLEKSRLLSDRFSAERPKGSFSTLEIQRTEQGDSAMYLCASSLTDSYEQYFGPGTRLTVT.